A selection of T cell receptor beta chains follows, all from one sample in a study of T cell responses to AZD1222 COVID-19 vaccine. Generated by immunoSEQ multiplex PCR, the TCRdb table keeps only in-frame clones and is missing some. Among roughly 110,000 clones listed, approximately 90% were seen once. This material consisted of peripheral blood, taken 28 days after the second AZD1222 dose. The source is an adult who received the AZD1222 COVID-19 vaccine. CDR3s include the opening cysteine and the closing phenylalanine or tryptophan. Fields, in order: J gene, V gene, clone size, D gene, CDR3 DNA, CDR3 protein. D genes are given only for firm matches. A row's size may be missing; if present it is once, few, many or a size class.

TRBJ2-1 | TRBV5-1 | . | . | TGCGCCAGCAGCAAGGGACTGTGGGCCGATGAGCAGTTCTTC | CASSKGLWADEQFF
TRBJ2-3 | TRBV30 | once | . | TGTGCCCAATTCTACCCGGGGGAGTCAGATACGCAGTATTTT | CAQFYPGESDTQYF
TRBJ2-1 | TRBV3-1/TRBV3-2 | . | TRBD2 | TGTGCCAGCAGCCAAGACTATGGGGGAGGGCCAGAAGAGCAGTTCTTC | CASSQDYGGGPEEQFF
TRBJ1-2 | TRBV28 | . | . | TGTGCCAGCAGTCCGCCGGGGAACTATGGCTACACCTTC | CASSPPGNYGYTF
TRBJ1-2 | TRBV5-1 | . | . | TGCGCCAGCAGCTTGGTAGGGTATGGCTACACCTTC | CASSLVGYGYTF
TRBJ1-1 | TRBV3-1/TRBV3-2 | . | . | TGTGCCAGCAGCCTATCCCCCCGTAATGGGGCTTTCTTT | CASSLSPRNGAFF
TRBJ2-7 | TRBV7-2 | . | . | TGTGCCAGCAGCTTAGGGGCAGGGTTAGCCTACGAGCAGTACTTC | CASSLGAGLAYEQYF
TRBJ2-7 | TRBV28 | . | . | TGTGCCAGCAAGAACAGGAGGTCCTACGAGCAGTACTTC | CASKNRRSYEQYF
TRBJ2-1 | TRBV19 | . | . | TGTGCCAGTAGTATAACAGGCGGGGACAATGAGCAGTTCTTC | CASSITGGDNEQFF
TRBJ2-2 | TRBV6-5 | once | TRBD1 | TGTGCCAGCAGAAGGGGGCAGCTACACACCGGGGAGCTGTTTTTT | CASRRGQLHTGELFF